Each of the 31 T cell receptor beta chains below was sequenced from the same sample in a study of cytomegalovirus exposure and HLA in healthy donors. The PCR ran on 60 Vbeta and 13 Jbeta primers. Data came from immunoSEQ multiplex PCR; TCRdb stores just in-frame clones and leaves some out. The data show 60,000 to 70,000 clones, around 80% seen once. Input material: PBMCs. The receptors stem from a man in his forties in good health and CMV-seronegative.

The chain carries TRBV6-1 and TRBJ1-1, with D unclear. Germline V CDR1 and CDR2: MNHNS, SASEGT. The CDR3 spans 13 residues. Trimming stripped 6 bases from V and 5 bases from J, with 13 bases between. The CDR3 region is CASRPGGKTEAFF. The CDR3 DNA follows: TGTGCCAGCAGACCGGGTGGAAAGACTGAAGCTTTCTTT.

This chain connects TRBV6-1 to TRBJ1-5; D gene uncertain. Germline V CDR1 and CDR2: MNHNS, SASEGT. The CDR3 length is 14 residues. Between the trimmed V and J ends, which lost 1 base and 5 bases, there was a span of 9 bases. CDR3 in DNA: TGTGCCAGCAGTGAAGAACAATGGTATCAGCCCCAGCATTTT. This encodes CASSEEQWYQPQHF.

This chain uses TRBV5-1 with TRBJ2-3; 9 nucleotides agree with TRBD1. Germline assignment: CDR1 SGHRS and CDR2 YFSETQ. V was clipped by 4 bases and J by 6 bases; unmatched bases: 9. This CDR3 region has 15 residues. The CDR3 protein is CASSPGQGMFDTQYF. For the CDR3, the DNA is TGCGCCAGCAGCCCAGGACAGGGGATGTTCGATACGCAGTATTTT.

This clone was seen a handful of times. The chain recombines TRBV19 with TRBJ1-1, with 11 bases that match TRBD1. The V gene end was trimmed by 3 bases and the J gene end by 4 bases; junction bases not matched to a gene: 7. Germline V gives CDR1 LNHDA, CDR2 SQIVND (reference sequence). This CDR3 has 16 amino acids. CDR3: CASSMRTGGGGTEAFF. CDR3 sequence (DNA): TGTGCCAGTAGTATGAGGACAGGGGGCGGTGGCACTGAAGCTTTCTTT.

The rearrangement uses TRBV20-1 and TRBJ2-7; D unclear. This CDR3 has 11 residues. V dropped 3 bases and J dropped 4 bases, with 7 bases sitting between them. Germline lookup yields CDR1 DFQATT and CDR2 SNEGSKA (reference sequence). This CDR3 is CSASGLYEQYF. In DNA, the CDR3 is TGCAGTGCTAGTGGGCTATACGAGCAGTACTTC.

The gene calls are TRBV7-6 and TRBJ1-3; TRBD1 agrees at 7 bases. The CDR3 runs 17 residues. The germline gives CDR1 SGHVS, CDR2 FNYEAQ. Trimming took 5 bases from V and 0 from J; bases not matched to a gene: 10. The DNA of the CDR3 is TGTGCCAGCAGCCCGACGACAGGGCTCCTCTCTGGAAACACCATATATTTT. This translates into CASSPTTGLLSGNTIYF.

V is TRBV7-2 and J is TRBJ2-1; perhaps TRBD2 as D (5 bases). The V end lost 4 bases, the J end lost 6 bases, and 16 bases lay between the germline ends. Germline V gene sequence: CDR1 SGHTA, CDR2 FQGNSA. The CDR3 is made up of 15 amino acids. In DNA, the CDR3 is TGTGCCAGCAGCTCCAAATCCCCTAGCAGCAATGAGCAGTTCTTC. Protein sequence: CASSSKSPSSNEQFF. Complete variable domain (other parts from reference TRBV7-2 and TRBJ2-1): GAGVSQSPSNKVTEKGKDVELRCDPISGHTALYWYRQSLGQGLEFLIYFQGNSAPDKSGLPSDRFSAERTGGSVSTLTIQRTQQEDSAVYLCASSSKSPSSNEQFFGPGTRLTVL.

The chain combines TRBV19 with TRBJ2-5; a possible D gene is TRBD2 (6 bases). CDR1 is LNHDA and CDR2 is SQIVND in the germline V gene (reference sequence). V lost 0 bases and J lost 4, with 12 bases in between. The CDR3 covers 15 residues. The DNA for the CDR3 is TGTGCCAGTAGTATAGATCACCTGGGAGGAGAGACCCAGTACTTC. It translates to CASSIDHLGGETQYF.

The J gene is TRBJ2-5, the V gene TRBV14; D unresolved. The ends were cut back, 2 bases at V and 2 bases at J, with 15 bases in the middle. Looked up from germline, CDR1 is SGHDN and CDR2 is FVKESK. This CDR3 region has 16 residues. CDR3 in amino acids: CASSQLGSESQETQYF. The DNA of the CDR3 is TGTGCCAGCAGCCAACTTGGCAGCGAATCGCAAGAGACCCAGTACTTC.

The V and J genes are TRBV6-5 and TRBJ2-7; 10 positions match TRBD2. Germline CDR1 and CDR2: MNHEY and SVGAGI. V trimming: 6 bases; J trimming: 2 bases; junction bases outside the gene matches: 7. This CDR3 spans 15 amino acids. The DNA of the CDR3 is TGTGCCAGCAGATCGATAGCGGGGGGTCCCTACGAGCAGTACTTC. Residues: CASRSIAGGPYEQYF.

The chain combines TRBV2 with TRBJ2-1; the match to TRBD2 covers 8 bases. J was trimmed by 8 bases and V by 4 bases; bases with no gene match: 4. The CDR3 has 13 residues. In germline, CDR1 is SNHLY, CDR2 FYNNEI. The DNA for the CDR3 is TGTGCCAGCAGTGTTACGGGAGGGTATGAGCAGTTCTTC. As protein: CASSVTGGYEQFF.

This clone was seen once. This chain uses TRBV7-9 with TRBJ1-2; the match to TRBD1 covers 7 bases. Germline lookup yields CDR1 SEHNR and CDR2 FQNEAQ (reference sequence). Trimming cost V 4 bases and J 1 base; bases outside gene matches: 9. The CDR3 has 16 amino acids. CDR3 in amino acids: CASSSPPRDSNYGYTF. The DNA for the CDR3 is TGTGCCAGCAGCTCGCCCCCCCGGGACAGTAACTATGGCTACACCTTC. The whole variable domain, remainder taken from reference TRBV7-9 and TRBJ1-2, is DTGVSQNPRHKITKRGQNVTFRCDPISEHNRLYWYRQTLGQGPEFLTYFQNEAQLEKSRLLSDRFSAERPKGSFSTLEIQRTEQGDSAMYLCASSSPPRDSNYGYTFGSGTRLTVV.

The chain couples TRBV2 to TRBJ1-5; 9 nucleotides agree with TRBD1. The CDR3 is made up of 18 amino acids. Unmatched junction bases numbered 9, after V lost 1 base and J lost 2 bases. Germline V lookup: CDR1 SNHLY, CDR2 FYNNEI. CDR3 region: CASSEDRGRLIGNQPQHF. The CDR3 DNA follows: TGTGCCAGCAGTGAAGACAGGGGGCGTTTAATTGGCAATCAGCCCCAGCATTTT.

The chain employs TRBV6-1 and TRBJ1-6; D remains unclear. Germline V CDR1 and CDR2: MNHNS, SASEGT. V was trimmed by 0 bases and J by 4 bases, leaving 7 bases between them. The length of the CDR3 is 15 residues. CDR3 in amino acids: CASSEARLYNSPLHF. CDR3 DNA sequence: TGTGCCAGCAGTGAAGCCCGGTTATATAATTCACCCCTCCACTTT.

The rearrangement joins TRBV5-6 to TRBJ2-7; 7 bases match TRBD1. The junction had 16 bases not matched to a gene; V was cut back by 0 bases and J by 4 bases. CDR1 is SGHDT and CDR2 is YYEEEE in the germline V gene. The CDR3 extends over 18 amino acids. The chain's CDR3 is CASSLGFRRGIFRYEQYF. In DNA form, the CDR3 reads TGTGCCAGCAGCTTGGGATTTCGCAGGGGGATCTTTAGGTACGAGCAGTACTTC. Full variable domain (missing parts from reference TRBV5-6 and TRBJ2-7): DAGVTQSPTHLIKTRGQQVTLRCSPKSGHDTVSWYQQALGQGPQFIFQYYEEEERQRGNFPDRFSGHQFPNYSSELNVNALLLGDSALYLCASSLGFRRGIFRYEQYFGPGTRLTVT.

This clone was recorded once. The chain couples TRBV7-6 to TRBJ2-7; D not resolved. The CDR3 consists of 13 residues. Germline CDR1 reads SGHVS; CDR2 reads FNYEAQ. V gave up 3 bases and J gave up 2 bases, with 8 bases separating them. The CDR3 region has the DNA TGTGCCAGCAGCTTCGGCGGCGCCTACGAGCAGTACTTC. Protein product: CASSFGGAYEQYF.

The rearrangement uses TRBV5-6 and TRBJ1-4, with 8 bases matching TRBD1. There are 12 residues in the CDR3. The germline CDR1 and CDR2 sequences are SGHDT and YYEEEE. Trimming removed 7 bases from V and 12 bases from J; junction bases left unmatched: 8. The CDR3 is CASGEYRGELFF. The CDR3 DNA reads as TGTGCCAGCGGCGAGTACAGGGGGGAACTGTTTTTT. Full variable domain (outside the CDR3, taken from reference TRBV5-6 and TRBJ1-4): DAGVTQSPTHLIKTRGQQVTLRCSPKSGHDTVSWYQQALGQGPQFIFQYYEEEERQRGNFPDRFSGHQFPNYSSELNVNALLLGDSALYLCASGEYRGELFFGSGTQLSVL.

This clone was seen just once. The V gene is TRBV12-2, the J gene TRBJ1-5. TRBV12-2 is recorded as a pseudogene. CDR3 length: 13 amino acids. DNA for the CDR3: TGTGCAAGTTGTATCGGGGAGGGTCAGCCCCAGCATTTT. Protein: CASCIGEGQPQHF.

This CDR3 reads CASSEAGTGYPPEAFF. In DNA form, the CDR3 reads TGTGCCAGCAGTGAAGCCGGGACAGGGTATCCTCCTGAAGCTTTCTTT. The genes are TRBV2 and TRBJ1-1; 9 bases match TRBD1. Germline loops: CDR1 SNHLY, CDR2 FYNNEI. This CDR3 comprises 16 residues. The V gene end was trimmed by 0 bases and the J gene end by 6 bases; junction bases not matched to a gene: 8.

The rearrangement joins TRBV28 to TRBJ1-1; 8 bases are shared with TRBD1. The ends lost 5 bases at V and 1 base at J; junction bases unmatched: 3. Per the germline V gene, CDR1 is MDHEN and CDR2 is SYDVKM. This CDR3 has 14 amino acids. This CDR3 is CASSLQGGNTEAFF. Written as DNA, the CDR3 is TGTGCCAGCAGTCTACAGGGGGGGAACACTGAAGCTTTCTTT.

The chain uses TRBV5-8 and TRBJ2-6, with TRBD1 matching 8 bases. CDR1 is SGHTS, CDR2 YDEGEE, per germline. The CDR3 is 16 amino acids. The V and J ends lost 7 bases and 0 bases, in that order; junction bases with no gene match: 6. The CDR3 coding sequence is TGTGCCAGCCGGGACAGGAGACTCTCTGGGGCCAACGTCCTGACTTTC. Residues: CASRDRRLSGANVLTF.

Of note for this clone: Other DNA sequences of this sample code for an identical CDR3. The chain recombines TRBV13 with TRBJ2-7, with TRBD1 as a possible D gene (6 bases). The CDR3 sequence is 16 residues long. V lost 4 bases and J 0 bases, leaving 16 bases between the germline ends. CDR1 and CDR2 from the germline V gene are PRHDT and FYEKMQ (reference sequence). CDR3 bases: TGTGCCAGCAGCTCGAGATTGGACAGAAGCTCCTACGAGCAGTACTTC. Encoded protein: CASSSRLDRSSYEQYF.

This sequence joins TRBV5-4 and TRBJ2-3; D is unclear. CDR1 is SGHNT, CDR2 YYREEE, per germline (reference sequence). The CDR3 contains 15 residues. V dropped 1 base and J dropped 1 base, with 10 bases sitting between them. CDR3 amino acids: CASSLRQLRTDTQYF. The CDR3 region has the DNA TGTGCCAGCAGCTTGAGACAACTCCGCACAGATACGCAGTATTTT.

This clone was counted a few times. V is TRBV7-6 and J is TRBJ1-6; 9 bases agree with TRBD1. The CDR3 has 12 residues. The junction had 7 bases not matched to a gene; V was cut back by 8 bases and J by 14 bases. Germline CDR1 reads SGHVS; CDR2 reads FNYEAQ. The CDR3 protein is CASGTGKGTLHF. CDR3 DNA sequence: TGTGCCAGCGGGACAGGGAAAGGCACCCTCCACTTT.

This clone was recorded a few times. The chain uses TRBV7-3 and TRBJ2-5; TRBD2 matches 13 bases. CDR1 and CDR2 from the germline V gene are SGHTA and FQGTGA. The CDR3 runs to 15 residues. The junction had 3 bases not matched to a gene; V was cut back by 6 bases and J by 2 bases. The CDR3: CASSELAGGQETQYF. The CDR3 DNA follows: TGTGCCAGCAGTGAACTAGCGGGGGGGCAAGAGACCCAGTACTTC.

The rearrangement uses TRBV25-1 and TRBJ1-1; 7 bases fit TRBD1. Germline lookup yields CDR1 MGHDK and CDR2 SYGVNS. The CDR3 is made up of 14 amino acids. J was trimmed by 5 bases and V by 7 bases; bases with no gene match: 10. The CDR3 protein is CASMERGRRTEAFF. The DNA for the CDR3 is TGTGCCAGCATGGAGAGGGGGCGCAGGACTGAAGCTTTCTTT.

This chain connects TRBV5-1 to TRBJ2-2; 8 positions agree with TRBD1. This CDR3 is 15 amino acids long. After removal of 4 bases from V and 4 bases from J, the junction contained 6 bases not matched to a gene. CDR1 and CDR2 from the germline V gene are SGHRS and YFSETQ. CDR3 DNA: TGCGCCAGCAGCAACAGGACAGGGAGCACCGGGGAGCTGTTTTTT. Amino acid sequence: CASSNRTGSTGELFF. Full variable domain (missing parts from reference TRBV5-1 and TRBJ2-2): KAGVTQTPRYLIKTRGQQVTLSCSPISGHRSVSWYQQTPGQGLQFLFEYFSETQRNKGNFPGRFSGRQFSNSRSEMNVSTLELGDSALYLCASSNRTGSTGELFFGEGSRLTVL.

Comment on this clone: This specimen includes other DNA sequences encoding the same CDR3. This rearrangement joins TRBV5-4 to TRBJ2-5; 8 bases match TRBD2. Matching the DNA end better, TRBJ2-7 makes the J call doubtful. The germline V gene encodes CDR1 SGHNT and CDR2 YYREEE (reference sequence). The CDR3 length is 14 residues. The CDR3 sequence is CASSLPGGPYEQYF. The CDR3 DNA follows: TGTGCCAGCAGCTTGCCGGGGGGGCCCTACGAGCAGTACTTC.

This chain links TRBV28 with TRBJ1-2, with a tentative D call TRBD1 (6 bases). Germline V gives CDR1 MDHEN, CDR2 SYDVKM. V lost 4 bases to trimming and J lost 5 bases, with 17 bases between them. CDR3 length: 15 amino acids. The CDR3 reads CASSSPWGGLYGYTF. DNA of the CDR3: TGTGCCAGCAGTTCCCCCTGGGGGGGCCTATATGGCTACACCTTC.

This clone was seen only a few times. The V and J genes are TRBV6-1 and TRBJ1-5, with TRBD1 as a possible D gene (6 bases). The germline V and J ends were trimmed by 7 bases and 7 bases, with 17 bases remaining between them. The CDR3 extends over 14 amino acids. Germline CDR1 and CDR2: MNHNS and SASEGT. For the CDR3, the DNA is TGTGCCAGCACGACGTCAGGGGATCGGCAGCCCCAGCATTTT. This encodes CASTTSGDRQPQHF.

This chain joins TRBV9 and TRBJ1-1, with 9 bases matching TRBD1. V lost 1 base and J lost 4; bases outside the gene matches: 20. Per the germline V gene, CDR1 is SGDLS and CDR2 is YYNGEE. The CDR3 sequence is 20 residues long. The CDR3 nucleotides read TGTGCCAGCAGCGTAATTCCCGTCGGGACAGGGAGGTTTCCAGGCACTGAAGCTTTCTTT. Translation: CASSVIPVGTGRFPGTEAFF.